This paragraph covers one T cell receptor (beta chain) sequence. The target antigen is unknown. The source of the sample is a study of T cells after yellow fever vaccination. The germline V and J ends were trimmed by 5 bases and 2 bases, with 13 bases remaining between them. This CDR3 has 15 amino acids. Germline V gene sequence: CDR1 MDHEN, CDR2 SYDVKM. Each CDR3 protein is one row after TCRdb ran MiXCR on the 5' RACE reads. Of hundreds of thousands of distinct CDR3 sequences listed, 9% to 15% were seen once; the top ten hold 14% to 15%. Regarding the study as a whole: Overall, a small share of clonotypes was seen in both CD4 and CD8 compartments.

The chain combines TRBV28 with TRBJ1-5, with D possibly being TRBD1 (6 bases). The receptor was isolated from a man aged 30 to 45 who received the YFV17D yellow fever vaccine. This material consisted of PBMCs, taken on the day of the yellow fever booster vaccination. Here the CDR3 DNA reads TGTGCCAGCAGTGGAGGGGGGGTGGGCAATCAGCCCCAGCATTTT. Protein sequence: CASSGGGVGNQPQHF.